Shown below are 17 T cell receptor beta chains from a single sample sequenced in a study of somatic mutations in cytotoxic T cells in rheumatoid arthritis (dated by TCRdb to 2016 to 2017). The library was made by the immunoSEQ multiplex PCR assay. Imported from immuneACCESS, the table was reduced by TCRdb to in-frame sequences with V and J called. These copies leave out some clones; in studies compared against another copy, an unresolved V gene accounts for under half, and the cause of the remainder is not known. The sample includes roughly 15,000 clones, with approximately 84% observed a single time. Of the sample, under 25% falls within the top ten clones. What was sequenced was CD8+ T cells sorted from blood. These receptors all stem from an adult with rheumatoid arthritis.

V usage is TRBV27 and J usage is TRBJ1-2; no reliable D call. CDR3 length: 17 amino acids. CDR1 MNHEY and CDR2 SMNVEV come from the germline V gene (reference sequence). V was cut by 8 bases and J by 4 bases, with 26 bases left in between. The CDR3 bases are TGTGCCAGCCCGGGAGACCATCCGGGGAGGGTTGGCTATGGCTACACCTTC. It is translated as CASPGDHPGRVGYGYTF.

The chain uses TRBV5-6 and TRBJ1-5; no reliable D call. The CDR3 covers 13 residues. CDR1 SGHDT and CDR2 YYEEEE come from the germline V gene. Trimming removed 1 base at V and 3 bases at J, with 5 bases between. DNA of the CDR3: TGTGCCAGCAGCTTGTCTAACAATCAGCCCCAGCATTTT. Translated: CASSLSNNQPQHF. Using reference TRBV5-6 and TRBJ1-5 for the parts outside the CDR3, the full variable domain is DAGVTQSPTHLIKTRGQQVTLRCSPKSGHDTVSWYQQALGQGPQFIFQYYEEEERQRGNFPDRFSGHQFPNYSSELNVNALLLGDSALYLCASSLSNNQPQHFGDGTRLSIL.

CDR3 nucleotides: TGTGCCAGCAGTGACGGGGTAAGCACAGATACGCAGTATTTT. Its protein is CASSDGVSTDTQYF. V and J are TRBV6-1 and TRBJ2-3, with D perhaps TRBD2 (5 bases). V dropped 3 bases and J dropped 0 bases, with 7 bases sitting between them. The germline V gene encodes CDR1 MNHNS and CDR2 SASEGT. The CDR3 spans 14 residues.

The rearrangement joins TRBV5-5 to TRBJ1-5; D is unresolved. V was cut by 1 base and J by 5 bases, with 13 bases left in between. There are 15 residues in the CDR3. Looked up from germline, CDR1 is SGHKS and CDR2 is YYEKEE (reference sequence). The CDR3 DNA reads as TGTGCCAGCAGCTTGTCCTGGGCGACATATCAGCCCCAGCATTTT. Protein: CASSLSWATYQPQHF. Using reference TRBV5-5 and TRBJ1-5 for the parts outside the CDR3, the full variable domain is DAGVTQSPTHLIKTRGQQVTLRCSPISGHKSVSWYQQVLGQGPQFIFQYYEKEERGRGNFPDRFSARQFPNYSSELNVNALLLGDSALYLCASSLSWATYQPQHFGDGTRLSIL.

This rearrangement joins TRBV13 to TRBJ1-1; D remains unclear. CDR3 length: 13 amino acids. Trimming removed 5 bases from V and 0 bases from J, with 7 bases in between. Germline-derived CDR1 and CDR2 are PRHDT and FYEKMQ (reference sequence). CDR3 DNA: TGTGCCAGCAGCCTCCGGTTGAACACTGAAGCTTTCTTT. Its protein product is CASSLRLNTEAFF.

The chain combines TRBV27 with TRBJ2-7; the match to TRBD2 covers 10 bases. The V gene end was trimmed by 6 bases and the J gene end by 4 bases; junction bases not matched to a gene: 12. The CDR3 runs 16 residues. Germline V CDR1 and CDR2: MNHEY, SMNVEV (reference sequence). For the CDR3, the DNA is TGTGCCAGCAGCCCCTTTGGACTAGCGGCAGGATACGAGCAGTACTTC. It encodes CASSPFGLAAGYEQYF.

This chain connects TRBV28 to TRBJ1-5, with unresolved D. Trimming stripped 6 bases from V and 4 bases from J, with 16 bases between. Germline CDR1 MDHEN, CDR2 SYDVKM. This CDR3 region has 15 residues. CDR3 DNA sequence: TGTGCCAGCAGCCCCAGCACCCTCGCAAATCAGCCCCAGCATTTT. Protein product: CASSPSTLANQPQHF.

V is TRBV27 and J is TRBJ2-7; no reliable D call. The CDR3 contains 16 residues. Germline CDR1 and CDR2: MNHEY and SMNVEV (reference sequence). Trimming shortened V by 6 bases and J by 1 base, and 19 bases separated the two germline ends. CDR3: CASSPTRNQKSYEQYF. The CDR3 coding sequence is TGTGCCAGCAGCCCTACACGAAATCAGAAATCCTACGAGCAGTACTTC.

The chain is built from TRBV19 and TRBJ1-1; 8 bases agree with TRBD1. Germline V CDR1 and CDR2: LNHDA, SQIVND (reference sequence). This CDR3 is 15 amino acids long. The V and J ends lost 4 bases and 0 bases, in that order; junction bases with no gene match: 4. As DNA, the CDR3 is TGTGCCAGTAGTACATGGACAGGGTTGAACACTGAAGCTTTCTTT. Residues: CASSTWTGLNTEAFF.

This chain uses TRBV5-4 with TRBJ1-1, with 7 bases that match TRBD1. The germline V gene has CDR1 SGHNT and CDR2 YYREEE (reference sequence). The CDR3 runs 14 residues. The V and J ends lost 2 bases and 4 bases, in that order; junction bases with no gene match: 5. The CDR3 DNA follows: TGTGCCAGCAGCTTCCCGGGACAGAGCACTGAAGCTTTCTTT. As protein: CASSFPGQSTEAFF.

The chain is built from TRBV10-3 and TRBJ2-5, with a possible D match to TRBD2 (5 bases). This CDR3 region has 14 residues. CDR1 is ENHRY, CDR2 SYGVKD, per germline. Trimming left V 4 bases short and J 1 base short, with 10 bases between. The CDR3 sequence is CAISVGVAQETQYF. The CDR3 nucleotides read TGTGCCATCAGTGTGGGAGTGGCCCAAGAGACCCAGTACTTC.

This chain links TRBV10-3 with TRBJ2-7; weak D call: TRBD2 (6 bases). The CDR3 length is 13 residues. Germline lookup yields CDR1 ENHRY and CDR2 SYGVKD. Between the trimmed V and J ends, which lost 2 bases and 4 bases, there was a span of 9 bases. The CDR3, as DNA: TGTGCCATCAGTGAGGGGAGGCTGTACGAGCAGTACTTC. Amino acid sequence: CAISEGRLYEQYF.

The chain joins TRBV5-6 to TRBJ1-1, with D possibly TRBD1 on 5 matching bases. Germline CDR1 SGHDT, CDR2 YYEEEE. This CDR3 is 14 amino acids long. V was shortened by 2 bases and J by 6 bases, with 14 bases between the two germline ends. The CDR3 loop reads CASSFGAAGAEAFF. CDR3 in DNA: TGTGCCAGCAGCTTCGGGGCTGCGGGGGCTGAAGCTTTCTTT.

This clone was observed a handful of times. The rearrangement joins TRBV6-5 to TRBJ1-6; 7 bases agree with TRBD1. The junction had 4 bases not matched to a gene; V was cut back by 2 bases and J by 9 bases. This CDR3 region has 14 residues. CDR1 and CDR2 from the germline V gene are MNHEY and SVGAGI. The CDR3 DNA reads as TGTGCCAGCAGTTACAGGAACAGGGGTTCACCCCTCCACTTT. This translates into CASSYRNRGSPLHF.

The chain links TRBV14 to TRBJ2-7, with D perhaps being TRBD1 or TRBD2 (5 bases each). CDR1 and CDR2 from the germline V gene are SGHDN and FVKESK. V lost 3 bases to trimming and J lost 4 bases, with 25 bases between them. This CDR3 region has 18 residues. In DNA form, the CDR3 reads TGTGCCAGCAGCCAGGATCCATGGGTGTGGGACGTTAGATACGAGCAGTACTTC. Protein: CASSQDPWVWDVRYEQYF.

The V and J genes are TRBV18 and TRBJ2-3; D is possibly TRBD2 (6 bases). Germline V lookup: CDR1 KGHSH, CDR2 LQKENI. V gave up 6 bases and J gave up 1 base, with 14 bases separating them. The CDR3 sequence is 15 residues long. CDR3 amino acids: CASSRRGEGTDTQYF. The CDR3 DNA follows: TGTGCCAGCTCGCGAAGAGGGGAGGGCACAGATACGCAGTATTTT.

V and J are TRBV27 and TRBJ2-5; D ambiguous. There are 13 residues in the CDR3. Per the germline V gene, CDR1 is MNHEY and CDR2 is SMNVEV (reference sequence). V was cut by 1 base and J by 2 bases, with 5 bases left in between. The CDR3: CASSLLAQETQYF. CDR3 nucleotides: TGTGCCAGCAGTTTATTGGCGCAAGAGACCCAGTACTTC.